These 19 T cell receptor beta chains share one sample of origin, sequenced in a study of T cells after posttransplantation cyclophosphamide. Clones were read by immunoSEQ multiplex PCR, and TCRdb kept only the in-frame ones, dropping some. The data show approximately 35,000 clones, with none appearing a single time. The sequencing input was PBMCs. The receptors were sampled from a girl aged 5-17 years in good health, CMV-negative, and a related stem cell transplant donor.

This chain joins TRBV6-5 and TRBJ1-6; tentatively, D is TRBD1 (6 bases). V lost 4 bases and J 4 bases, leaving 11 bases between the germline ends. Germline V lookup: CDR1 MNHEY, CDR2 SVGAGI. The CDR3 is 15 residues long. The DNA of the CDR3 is TGTGCCAGCAGTTCCCAGGGGAAATATAATTCACCCCTCCACTTT. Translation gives CASSSQGKYNSPLHF.

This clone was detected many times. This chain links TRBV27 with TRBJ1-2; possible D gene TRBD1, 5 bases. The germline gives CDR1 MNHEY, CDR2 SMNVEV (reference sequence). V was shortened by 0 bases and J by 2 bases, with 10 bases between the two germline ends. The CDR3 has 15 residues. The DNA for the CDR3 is TGTGCCAGCAGTTTATCGTCCCAGGGCAACTATGGCTACACCTTC. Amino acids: CASSLSSQGNYGYTF.

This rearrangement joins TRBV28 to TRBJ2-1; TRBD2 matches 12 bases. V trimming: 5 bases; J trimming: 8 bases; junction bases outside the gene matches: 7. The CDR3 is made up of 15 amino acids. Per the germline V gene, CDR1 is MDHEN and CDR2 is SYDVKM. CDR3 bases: TGTGCCAGCAGTCTGACTAGCGGGGGAGGCGATGAGCAGTTCTTC. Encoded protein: CASSLTSGGGDEQFF.

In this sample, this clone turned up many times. DNA for the CDR3: TGTGCCAGCAGCTTGACTAGCGGGAGTGCCTACAATGAGCAGTTCTTC. Translation: CASSLTSGSAYNEQFF. The rearrangement links TRBV5-4 to TRBJ2-1; TRBD2 agrees at 11 bases. Germline V gene data show CDR1 as SGHNT and CDR2 as YYREEE (reference sequence). The CDR3 loop spans 16 amino acids. V was pared by 1 base and J by 2 bases, with 2 bases of the junction left unmatched.

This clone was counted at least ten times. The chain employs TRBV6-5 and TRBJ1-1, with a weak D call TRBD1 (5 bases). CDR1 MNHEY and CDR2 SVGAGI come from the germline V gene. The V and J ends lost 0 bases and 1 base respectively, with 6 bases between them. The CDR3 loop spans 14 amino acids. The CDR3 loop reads CASSYSTGNTEAFF. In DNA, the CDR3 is TGTGCCAGCAGTTACTCAACAGGGAACACTGAAGCTTTCTTT.

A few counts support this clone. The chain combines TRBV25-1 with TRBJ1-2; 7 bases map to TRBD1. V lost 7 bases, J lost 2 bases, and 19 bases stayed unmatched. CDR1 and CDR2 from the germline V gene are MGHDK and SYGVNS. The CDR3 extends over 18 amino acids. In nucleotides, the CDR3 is TGTGCCAGCAAAGTCCCCCGCGGACAGGAAGCCCCGAACTATGGCTACACCTTC. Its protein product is CASKVPRGQEAPNYGYTF.

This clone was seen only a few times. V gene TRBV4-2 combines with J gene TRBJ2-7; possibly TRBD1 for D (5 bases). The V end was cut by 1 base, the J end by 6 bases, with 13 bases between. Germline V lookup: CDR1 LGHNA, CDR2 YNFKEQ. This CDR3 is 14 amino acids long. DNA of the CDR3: TGTGCCAGCAGCCAAGGGGAAGGGGTTGGCGAGCAGTACTTC. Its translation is CASSQGEGVGEQYF.

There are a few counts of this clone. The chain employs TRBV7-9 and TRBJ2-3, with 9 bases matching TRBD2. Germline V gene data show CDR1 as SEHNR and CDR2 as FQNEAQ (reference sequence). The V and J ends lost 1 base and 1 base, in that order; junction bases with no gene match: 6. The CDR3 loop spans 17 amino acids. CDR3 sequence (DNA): TGTGCCAGCAGCTTAGACTTTAGCGGGAGAGGCACAGATACGCAGTATTTT. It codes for CASSLDFSGRGTDTQYF.

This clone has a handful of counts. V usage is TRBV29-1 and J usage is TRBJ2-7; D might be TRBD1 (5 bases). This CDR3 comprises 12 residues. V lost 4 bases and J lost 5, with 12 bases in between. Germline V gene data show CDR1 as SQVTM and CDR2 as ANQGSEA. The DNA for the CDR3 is TGCAGCGTTGGACAAGGGGATAACGAGCAGTACTTC. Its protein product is CSVGQGDNEQYF.

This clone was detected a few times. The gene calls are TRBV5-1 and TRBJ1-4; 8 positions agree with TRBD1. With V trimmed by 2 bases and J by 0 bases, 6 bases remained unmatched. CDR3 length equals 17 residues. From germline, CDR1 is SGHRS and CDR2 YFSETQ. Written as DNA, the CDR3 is TGCGCCAGCAGCTTACAGGGGGGACGAGCAACTAATGAAAAACTGTTTTTT. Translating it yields CASSLQGGRATNEKLFF.

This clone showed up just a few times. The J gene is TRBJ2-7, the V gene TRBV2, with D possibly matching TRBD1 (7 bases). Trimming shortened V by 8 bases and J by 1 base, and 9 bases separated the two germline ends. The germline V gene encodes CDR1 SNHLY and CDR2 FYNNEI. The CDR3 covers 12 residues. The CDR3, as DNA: TGTGCCAGCGCGGGACAGTCCTACGAGCAGTACTTC. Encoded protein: CASAGQSYEQYF.

CDR3 in amino acids: CASSFHSQPSNQPQHF. DNA of the CDR3: TGTGCCAGCAGTTTTCATTCACAGCCAAGCAATCAGCCCCAGCATTTT. The chain uses TRBV28 and TRBJ1-5, with D unclear. CDR1 and CDR2 from the germline V gene are MDHEN and SYDVKM. V lost 3 bases and J 1 base, leaving 13 bases between the germline ends. CDR3 length equals 16 residues.

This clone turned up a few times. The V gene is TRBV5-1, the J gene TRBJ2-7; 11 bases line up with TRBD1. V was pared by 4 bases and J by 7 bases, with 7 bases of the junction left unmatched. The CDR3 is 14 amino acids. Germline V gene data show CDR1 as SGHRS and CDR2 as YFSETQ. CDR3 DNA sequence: TGCGCCAGCAGCGCGGGACAGGGGGTAAGGGAGCAGTACTTC. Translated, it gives CASSAGQGVREQYF.

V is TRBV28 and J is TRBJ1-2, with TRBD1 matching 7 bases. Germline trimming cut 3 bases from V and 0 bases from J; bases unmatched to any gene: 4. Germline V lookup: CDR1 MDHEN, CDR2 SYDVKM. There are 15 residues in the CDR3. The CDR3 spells CASSFLGQTNYGYTF. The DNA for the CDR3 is TGTGCCAGCAGTTTCCTGGGACAGACTAACTATGGCTACACCTTC.

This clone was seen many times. CDR3 nucleotides: TGCGCCAGCAGCTTGCGGCAGACTCAAGAGACCCAGTACTTC. Protein product: CASSLRQTQETQYF. The chain combines TRBV5-1 with TRBJ2-5; no reliable D call. In germline, CDR1 is SGHRS, CDR2 YFSETQ. This CDR3 has 14 amino acids. The V end lost 1 base, the J end lost 2 bases, and 9 bases lay between the germline ends.

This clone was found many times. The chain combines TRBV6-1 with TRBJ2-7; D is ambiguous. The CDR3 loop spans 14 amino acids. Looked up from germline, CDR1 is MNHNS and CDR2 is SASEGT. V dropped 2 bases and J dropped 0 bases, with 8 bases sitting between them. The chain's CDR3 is CASSEQASSYEQYF. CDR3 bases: TGTGCCAGCAGTGAACAGGCCAGCTCCTACGAGCAGTACTTC.

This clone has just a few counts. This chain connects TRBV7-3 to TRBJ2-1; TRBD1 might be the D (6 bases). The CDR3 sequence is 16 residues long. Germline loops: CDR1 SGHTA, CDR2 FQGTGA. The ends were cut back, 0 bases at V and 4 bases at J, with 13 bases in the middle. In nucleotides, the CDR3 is TGTGCCAGCAGCTTAACCGGACAGATGCTGTACAATGAGCAGTTCTTC. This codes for CASSLTGQMLYNEQFF.

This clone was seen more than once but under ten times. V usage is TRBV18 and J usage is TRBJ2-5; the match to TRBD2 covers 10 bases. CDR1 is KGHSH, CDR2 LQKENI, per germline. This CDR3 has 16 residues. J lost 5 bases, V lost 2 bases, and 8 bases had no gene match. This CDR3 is CASSPTPSGSRETQYF. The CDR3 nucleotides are TGTGCCAGCTCACCAACGCCTAGCGGGAGCCGGGAGACCCAGTACTTC.

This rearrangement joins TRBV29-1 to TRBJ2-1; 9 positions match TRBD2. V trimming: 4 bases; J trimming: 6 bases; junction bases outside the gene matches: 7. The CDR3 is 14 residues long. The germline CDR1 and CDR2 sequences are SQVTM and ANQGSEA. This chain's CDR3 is CSVAVAGVGNEQFF. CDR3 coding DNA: TGCAGCGTTGCAGTAGCGGGAGTCGGCAATGAGCAGTTCTTC.